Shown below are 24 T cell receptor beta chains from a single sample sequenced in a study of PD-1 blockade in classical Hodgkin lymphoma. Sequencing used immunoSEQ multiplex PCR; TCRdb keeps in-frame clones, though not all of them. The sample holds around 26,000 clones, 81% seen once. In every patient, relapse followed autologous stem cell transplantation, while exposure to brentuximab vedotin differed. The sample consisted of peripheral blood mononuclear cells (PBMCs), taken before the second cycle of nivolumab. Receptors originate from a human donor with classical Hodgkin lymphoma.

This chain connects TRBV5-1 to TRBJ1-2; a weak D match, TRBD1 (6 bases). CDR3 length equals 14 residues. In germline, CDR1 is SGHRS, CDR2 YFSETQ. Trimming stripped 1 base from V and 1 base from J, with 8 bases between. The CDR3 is CASSLTGNNYGYTF. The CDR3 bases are TGCGCCAGCAGCTTGACAGGGAATAACTATGGCTACACCTTC.

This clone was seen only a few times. Here the CDR3 reads CASSEAPKLSYEQYF. CDR3 bases: TGTGCCAGCAGTGAAGCCCCCAAGCTCTCCTACGAGCAGTACTTC. This sequence joins TRBV6-1 and TRBJ2-7; no clear D. The CDR3 is 15 amino acids. Looked up from germline, CDR1 is MNHNS and CDR2 is SASEGT. V lost 0 bases to trimming and J lost 0 bases, with 9 bases between them.

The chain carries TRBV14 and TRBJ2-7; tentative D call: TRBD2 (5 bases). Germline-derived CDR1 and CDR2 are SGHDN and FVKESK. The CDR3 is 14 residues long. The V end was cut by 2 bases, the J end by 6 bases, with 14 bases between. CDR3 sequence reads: CASSQTTSFREQYF. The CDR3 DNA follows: TGTGCCAGCAGCCAAACCACTAGTTTTCGCGAGCAGTACTTC.

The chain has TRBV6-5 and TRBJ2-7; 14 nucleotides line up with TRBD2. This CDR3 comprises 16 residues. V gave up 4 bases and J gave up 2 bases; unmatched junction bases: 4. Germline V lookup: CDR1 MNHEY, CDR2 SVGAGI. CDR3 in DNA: TGTGCCAGCAGTTCAACGACTAGCGGGGGGGCCTACGAGCAGTACTTC. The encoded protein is CASSSTTSGGAYEQYF.

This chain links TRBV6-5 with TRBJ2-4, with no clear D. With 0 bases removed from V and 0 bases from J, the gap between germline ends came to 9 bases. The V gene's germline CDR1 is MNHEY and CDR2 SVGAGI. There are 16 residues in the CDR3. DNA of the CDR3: TGTGCCAGCAGTTACTCACAGAATCTAGCCAAAAACATTCAGTACTTC. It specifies CASSYSQNLAKNIQYF.

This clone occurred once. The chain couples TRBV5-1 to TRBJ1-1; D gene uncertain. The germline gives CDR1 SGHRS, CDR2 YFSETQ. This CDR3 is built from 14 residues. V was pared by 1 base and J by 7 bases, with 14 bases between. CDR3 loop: CASSLYGGGDEAFF. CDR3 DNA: TGCGCCAGCAGCTTGTATGGCGGTGGCGATGAAGCTTTCTTT. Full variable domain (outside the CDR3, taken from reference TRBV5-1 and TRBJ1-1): KAGVTQTPRYLIKTRGQQVTLSCSPISGHRSVSWYQQTPGQGLQFLFEYFSETQRNKGNFPGRFSGRQFSNSRSEMNVSTLELGDSALYLCASSLYGGGDEAFFGQGTRLTVV.

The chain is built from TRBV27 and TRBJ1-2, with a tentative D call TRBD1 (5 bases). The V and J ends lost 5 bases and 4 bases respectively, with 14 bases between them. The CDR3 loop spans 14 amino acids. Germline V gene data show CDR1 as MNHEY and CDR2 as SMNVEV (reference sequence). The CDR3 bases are TGTGCCAGCAGTCCCTCGGGACGTATCTATGGCTACACCTTC. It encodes CASSPSGRIYGYTF.

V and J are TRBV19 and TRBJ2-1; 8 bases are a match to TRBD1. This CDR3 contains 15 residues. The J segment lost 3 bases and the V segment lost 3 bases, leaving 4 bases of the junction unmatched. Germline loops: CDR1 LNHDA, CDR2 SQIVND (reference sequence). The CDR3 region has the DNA TGTGCCAGTAGTATCCCGACAGGGGACTACAATGAGCAGTTCTTC. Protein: CASSIPTGDYNEQFF.

For the CDR3, the DNA is TGTGCCAGCAGTGAAACTAGAGAGCAGTTCTTC. Translated: CASSETREQFF. J is TRBJ2-1 and V is TRBV6-6; possibly TRBD2 for D (5 bases). The germline V and J ends were trimmed by 5 bases and 10 bases, with 9 bases remaining between them. The CDR3 consists of 11 residues. In germline, CDR1 is MNHNY, CDR2 SVGAGI (reference sequence).

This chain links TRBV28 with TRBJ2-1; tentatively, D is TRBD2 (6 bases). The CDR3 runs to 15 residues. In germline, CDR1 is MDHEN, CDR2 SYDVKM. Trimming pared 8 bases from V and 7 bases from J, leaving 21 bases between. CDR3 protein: CASLRLGLGGNEQFF. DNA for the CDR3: TGTGCCAGCCTTCGCCTGGGACTTGGCGGGAATGAGCAGTTCTTC.

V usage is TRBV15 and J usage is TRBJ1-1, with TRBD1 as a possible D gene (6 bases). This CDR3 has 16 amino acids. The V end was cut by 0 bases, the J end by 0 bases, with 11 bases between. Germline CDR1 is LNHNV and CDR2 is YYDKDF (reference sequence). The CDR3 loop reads CATSREGGLLNTEAFF. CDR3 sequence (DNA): TGTGCCACCAGCAGAGAGGGGGGGCTGCTGAACACTGAAGCTTTCTTT.

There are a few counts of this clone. CDR3 bases: TGTGCCAGCAGTGAAATGGGAGGAAGCGGAGCCTTCAATGAGCAGTTCTTC. This translates into CASSEMGGSGAFNEQFF. The chain combines TRBV25-1 with TRBJ2-1, with D tentatively TRBD2 (6 bases). Germline V gene lookup returns CDR1 MGHDK and CDR2 SYGVNS. This CDR3 region has 17 residues. Trimming shortened V by 2 bases and J by 6 bases, and 20 bases separated the two germline ends.

CDR3 amino acids: CASARSSGTSTSYEQYF. For the CDR3, the DNA is TGCGCCAGCGCCAGATCATCCGGGACGTCAACCTCCTACGAGCAGTACTTC. This chain connects TRBV4-1 to TRBJ2-7; D is possibly TRBD1 or TRBD2 (5 bases each). The germline V and J ends were trimmed by 8 bases and 0 bases, with 23 bases remaining between them. The CDR3 is 17 amino acids. Germline V lookup: CDR1 MGHRA, CDR2 YSYEKL.

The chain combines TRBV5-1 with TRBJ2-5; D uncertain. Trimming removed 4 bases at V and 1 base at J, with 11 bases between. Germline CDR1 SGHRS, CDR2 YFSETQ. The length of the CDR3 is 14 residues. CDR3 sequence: CASSNGRTQETQYF. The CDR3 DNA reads TGCGCCAGCAGCAACGGACGGACCCAAGAGACCCAGTACTTC.

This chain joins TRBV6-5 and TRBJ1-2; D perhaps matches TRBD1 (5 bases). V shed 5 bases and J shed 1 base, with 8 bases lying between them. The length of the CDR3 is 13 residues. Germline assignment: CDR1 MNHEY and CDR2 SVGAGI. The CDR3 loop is CASSRDLNYGYTF. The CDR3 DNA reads TGTGCCAGCAGTCGGGACCTTAACTATGGCTACACCTTC.

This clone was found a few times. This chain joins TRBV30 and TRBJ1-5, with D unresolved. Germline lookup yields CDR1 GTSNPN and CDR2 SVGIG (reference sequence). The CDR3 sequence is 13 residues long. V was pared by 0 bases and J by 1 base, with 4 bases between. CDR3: CAWSVQSNQPQHF. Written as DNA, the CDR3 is TGTGCCTGGAGTGTACAGAGCAATCAGCCCCAGCATTTT.

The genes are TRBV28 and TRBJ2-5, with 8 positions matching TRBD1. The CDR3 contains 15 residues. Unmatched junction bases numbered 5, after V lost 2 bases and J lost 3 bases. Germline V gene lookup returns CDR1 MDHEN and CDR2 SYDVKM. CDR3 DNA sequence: TGTGCCAGCAGTTTACCGGGACAGGCGGAAGAGACCCAGTACTTC. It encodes CASSLPGQAEETQYF.

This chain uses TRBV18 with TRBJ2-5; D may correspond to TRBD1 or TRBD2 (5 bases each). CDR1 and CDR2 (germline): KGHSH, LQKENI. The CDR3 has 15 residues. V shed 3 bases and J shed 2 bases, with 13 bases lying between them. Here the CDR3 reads CASSPRDAIQETQYF. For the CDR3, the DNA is TGTGCCAGCTCACCCCGGGACGCTATTCAAGAGACCCAGTACTTC.

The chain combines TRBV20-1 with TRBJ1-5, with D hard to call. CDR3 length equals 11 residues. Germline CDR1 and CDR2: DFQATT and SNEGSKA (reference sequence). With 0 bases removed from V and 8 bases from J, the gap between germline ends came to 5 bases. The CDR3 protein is CSARDREPQHF. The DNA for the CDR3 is TGCAGTGCTAGAGATAGAGAGCCCCAGCATTTT.

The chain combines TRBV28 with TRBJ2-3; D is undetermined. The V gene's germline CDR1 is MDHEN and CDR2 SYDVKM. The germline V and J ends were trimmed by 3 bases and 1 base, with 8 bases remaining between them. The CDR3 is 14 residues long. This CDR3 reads CASSFLVGTDTQYF. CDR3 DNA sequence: TGTGCCAGCAGTTTCCTTGTGGGCACAGATACGCAGTATTTT.

The CDR3 DNA follows: TGTGCCAGCAGCTTAACTCTAGCGGGTGACACCGGGGAGCTGTTTTTT. Amino acids: CASSLTLAGDTGELFF. V and J are TRBV7-3 and TRBJ2-2; the match to TRBD2 covers 8 bases. V shed 0 bases and J 3 bases; nucleotides not matched to a gene: 3. Per germline, CDR1 SGHTA and CDR2 FQGTGA. The CDR3 runs 16 residues.

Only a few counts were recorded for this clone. In nucleotides, the CDR3 is TGTGCCAGCAGTGAAAGGGGACTGCCTAGTCAGCCCCAGCATTTT. Protein: CASSERGLPSQPQHF. The rearrangement links TRBV2 to TRBJ1-5, with a possible D match to TRBD1 (5 bases). The CDR3 runs 15 residues. V was cut by 2 bases and J by 6 bases, with 14 bases left in between. CDR1 and CDR2 from the germline V gene are SNHLY and FYNNEI.

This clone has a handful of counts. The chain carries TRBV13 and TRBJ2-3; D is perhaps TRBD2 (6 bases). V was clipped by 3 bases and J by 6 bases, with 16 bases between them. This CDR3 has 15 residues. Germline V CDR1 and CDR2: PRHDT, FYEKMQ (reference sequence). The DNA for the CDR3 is TGTGCCAGCAGCTTCGCGGGGCCCGACGGGGATACGCAGTATTTT. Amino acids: CASSFAGPDGDTQYF.

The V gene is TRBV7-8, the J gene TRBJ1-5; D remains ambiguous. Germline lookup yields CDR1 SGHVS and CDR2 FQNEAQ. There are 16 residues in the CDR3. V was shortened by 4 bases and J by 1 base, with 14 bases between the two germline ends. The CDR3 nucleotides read TGTGCCAGCAGCTCCGGATTAGGGTTGAGCAATCAGCCCCAGCATTTT. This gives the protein CASSSGLGLSNQPQHF.